The rows below give T cell receptor beta chains drawn from one sample of a study of Graves' ophthalmopathy and Graves' hyperthyroidism. Using its own MiXCR run on the multiplex PCR reads, TCRdb lists one record per CDR3 protein. The sample has 450,000 or so distinct CDR3 sequences; around an eighth are singletons. Input material: blood. These receptor sequences come from a woman aged 25 to 39 with Graves' ophthalmopathy. The CDR3 runs from the conserved cysteine through the conserved F or W. The D gene is left open where the match is weak. The size field is filled for only some rows; it gives once, few, many or a size class.

D gene	V gene	clone size	J gene	CDR3 protein	CDR3 DNA
-	TRBV11-2	few	TRBJ1-5	CASSLGAVGFGNQPQHF	TGTGCCAGCAGCTTAGGGGCCGTTGGGTTCGGCAATCAGCCCCAGCATTTT
-	TRBV2	many	TRBJ1-1	CASSEAFSGEGAFF	TGTGCCAGCAGTGAAGCGTTTTCGGGGGAAGGAGCTTTCTTT
TRBD1	TRBV19	-	TRBJ2-7	CATKRDSWDSYEQYF	TGTGCCACAAAGAGGGACAGCTGGGACTCCTACGAGCAGTACTTC
TRBD1	TRBV30	many	TRBJ2-7	CALDRETPEQYF	TGTGCCTTGGACAGGGAAACCCCCGAGCAGTACTTC
-	TRBV6-2/TRBV6-3	many	TRBJ1-6	CASSKTRLNSPLHF	TGTGCCAGCAGTAAGACAAGATTAAATTCACCCCTCCACTTT
-	TRBV6-5	many	TRBJ1-5	CASSYSNSEGVQPQHF	TGTGCCAGCAGTTACTCGAATTCGGAGGGGGTTCAGCCCCAGCATTTT
-	TRBV20-1	many	TRBJ1-5	CSAPTYRVHQPQHF	TGCAGTGCCCCAACTTACAGGGTCCATCAGCCCCAGCATTTT
-	TRBV12-5	many	TRBJ1-2	CASGLGGADYGYTF	TGTGCTAGTGGTTTGGGGGGGGCGGACTATGGCTACACCTTC
-	TRBV7-2	many	TRBJ2-7	CASSLIRYEQYF	TGTGCCAGCAGCCTAATCCGATACGAGCAGTACTTC
TRBD2	TRBV30	-	TRBJ2-7	CAWSELAGSYEQYF	TGTGCCTGGAGTGAGCTAGCGGGCTCCTACGAGCAGTACTTC
TRBD1	TRBV6-1	many	TRBJ1-2	CATGQGNYGYTF	TGTGCCACTGGACAGGGAAACTATGGCTACACCTTC
-	TRBV30	many	TRBJ1-5	CAWSGESNQPQHF	TGTGCCTGGAGTGGGGAAAGCAATCAGCCCCAGCATTTT
TRBD1	TRBV6-4	many	TRBJ2-2	CATLDREGSGELFF	TGTGCCACCCTGGACAGGGAAGGATCCGGGGAGCTGTTTTTT
-	TRBV10-3	many	TRBJ1-1	CATRMNTEAFF	TGTGCCACTCGCATGAACACTGAAGCTTTCTTT
-	TRBV30	many	TRBJ2-5	CAWSVTGGGETQYF	TGTGCCTGGAGTGTAACCGGGGGCGGAGAGACCCAGTACTTC
-	TRBV7-3	many	TRBJ2-5	CASSFSSKETQYF	TGTGCCAGCAGCTTTTCTAGCAAAGAGACCCAGTACTTC
-	TRBV12-5	many	TRBJ2-5	CASGSQGLAQYF	TGTGCTAGTGGTTCCCAGGGGTTGGCCCAGTACTTC
-	TRBV30	many	TRBJ1-5	CAWSVRGNQPQHF	TGTGCCTGGAGTGTACGGGGAAATCAGCCCCAGCATTTT
-	TRBV27	many	TRBJ2-6	CAVGVGGANVLTF	TGTGCCGTCGGGGTTGGAGGGGCCAACGTCCTGACTTTC
-	TRBV6-2/TRBV6-3	-	TRBJ2-7	CASSSLWGEQYF	TGTGCCAGCAGTTCCTTATGGGGCGAGCAGTACTTC
TRBD1	TRBV7-3	-	TRBJ2-7	CASSLTGQGVDEQYF	TGTGCCAGCAGCTTAACTGGACAGGGTGTAGACGAGCAGTACTTC
-	TRBV20-1	many	TRBJ2-5	CSASQAETQYF	TGCAGTGCTAGTCAAGCAGAGACCCAGTACTTC
TRBD1	TRBV7-8	many	TRBJ1-1	CASTPGQVTSRNTEAFF	TGTGCCAGCACCCCCGGACAGGTGACCTCAAGGAACACTGAAGCTTTCTTT
-	TRBV7-8	many	TRBJ2-7	CASSPIRVFAYEQYF	TGTGCCAGCAGCCCAATCCGGGTTTTTGCCTACGAGCAGTACTTC
-	TRBV28	many	TRBJ2-4	CASSLRQGANIQYF	TGTGCCAGCAGTTTGCGTCAGGGCGCAAACATTCAGTACTTC
-	TRBV6-5	few	TRBJ2-5	CASSFSFEGTQYF	TGTGCCAGCAGTTTTTCTTTTGAAGGGACCCAGTACTTC
-	TRBV2	many	TRBJ1-1	CASSEAGPAYTEAFF	TGTGCCAGCAGTGAAGCGGGGCCAGCCTACACTGAAGCTTTCTTT
-	TRBV24-1	many	TRBJ1-1	CATQRGWETEAFF	TGTGCCACCCAAAGGGGGTGGGAAACTGAAGCTTTCTTT
-	TRBV6-5	many	TRBJ2-2	CASIPGNTGELFF	TGTGCCAGCATACCAGGGAACACCGGGGAGCTGTTTTTT
-	TRBV6-2/TRBV6-3	many	TRBJ1-5	CASGTSYSGREPQHF	TGTGCCAGCGGGACAAGCTACAGCGGGAGGGAGCCCCAGCATTTT
-	TRBV5-1	many	TRBJ2-7	CASSLNSGGTYEQYF	TGCGCCAGCAGCCTGAATTCGGGTGGAACCTACGAGCAGTACTTC
-	TRBV6-5	many	TRBJ2-7	CASSYGPPETYEQYF	TGTGCCAGCAGTTACGGACCTCCCGAGACCTACGAGCAGTACTTC
-	TRBV12-3/TRBV12-4	many	TRBJ1-1	CASSLGPTPEAFF	TGTGCCAGCAGTTTGGGTCCCACCCCGGAAGCTTTCTTT
TRBD2	TRBV5-6	-	TRBJ2-5	CASSLREAPQETQYF	TGTGCCAGCAGCTTACGGGAGGCCCCTCAAGAGACCCAGTACTTC
-	TRBV11-2	few	TRBJ2-5	CASSRPLTEETQYF	TGTGCCAGCAGCCGTCCGCTAACCGAGGAGACCCAGTACTTC
TRBD1	TRBV29-1	many	TRBJ1-2	CSVEGPTGEGYTF	TGCAGCGTTGAAGGCCCGACAGGGGAGGGCTACACCTTC
-	TRBV11-2	-	TRBJ2-7	CASSLVARKAEQYF	TGTGCCAGCAGCTTAGTAGCTCGCAAGGCTGAGCAGTACTTC
-	TRBV27	few	TRBJ2-2	CASSLGPRAGELFF	TGTGCCAGCAGTTTGGGCCCGAGGGCCGGGGAGCTGTTTTTT
-	TRBV12-3/TRBV12-4	many	TRBJ1-2	CASSLFGVGYTF	TGTGCCAGCAGTTTATTTGGGGTTGGCTACACCTTC
-	TRBV20-1	many	TRBJ2-5	CSASPRGETQYF	TGCAGTGCTAGTCCGCGTGGTGAGACCCAGTACTTC
TRBD2	TRBV2	many	TRBJ2-5	CASTPGGGLETQYF	TGTGCCAGCACCCCCGGCGGGGGGCTCGAGACCCAGTACTTC
-	TRBV6-1	many	TRBJ1-1	CASTLFLGATEAFF	TGTGCCAGCACCCTTTTTTTGGGGGCCACTGAAGCTTTCTTT
-	TRBV4-1	-	TRBJ1-5	CASSQVGLGSNQPQHF	TGCGCCAGCAGCCAAGTGGGTTTGGGTAGCAATCAGCCCCAGCATTTT
TRBD1	TRBV19	few	TRBJ2-5	CASSPGQAWAQYF	TGTGCCAGTAGTCCCGGACAGGCCTGGGCCCAGTACTTC
-	TRBV10-3	many	TRBJ1-2	CAISTAANYGYTF	TGTGCCATCTCGACAGCCGCTAACTATGGCTACACCTTC
TRBD1	TRBV6-2/TRBV6-3	many	TRBJ1-1	CASSYSYGTVNTEAFF	TGTGCCAGCAGTTACTCGTACGGGACAGTGAACACTGAAGCTTTCTTT
TRBD1	TRBV10-3	-	TRBJ2-5	CAIRSGQGQETQYF	TGTGCCATCAGGTCGGGACAGGGTCAAGAGACCCAGTACTTC
-	TRBV18	many	TRBJ1-2	CASSPAGDGYTF	TGTGCCAGCTCACCAGCAGGGGACGGCTACACCTTC
-	TRBV5-1	-	TRBJ1-3	CASSPTDSSSGNTIYF	TGCGCCAGCAGCCCCACGGACAGTTCCTCTGGAAACACCATATATTTT
TRBD1	TRBV11-1	few	TRBJ2-2	CASSGTGGENTGELFF	TGTGCCAGCAGCGGAACAGGGGGAGAGAACACCGGGGAGCTGTTTTTT
TRBD1	TRBV12-3/TRBV12-4	many	TRBJ1-5	CASSFKTGMGNQPQHF	TGTGCCAGCAGTTTCAAGACAGGGATGGGCAATCAGCCCCAGCATTTT
-	TRBV28	many	TRBJ1-2	CASSSSSGRIYGYTF	TGTGCCAGCAGTTCTTCATCGGGCAGGATCTATGGCTACACCTTC
TRBD1	TRBV19	many	TRBJ1-5	CASSIPAGTANSNQPQHF	TGTGCCAGTAGTATACCAGCCGGGACAGCAAATAGCAATCAGCCCCAGCATTTT
-	TRBV6-1	many	TRBJ2-6	CASSLGGTLNVLTF	TGTGCCAGCAGTCTTGGAGGGACACTTAACGTCCTGACTTTC
TRBD1	TRBV6-2/TRBV6-3	many	TRBJ1-5	CASIPRRGLSSRNQPQHF	TGTGCCAGCATCCCGAGGAGGGGGCTCAGTTCCCGCAATCAGCCCCAGCATTTT
-	TRBV13	-	TRBJ2-5	CASSLGPPSRTQEVAQYF	TGTGCCAGCAGCTTAGGGCCCCCGTCGCGCACTCAAGAGGTCGCCCAGTACTTC
-	TRBV28	many	TRBJ2-7	CASSLGGAGGYEQYF	TGTGCCAGCAGTTTGGGCGGCGCCGGTGGCTACGAGCAGTACTTC
TRBD1	TRBV6-2/TRBV6-3	many	TRBJ1-2	CASRRTGMGDYGYTF	TGTGCCAGCAGACGGACAGGGATGGGCGACTATGGCTACACCTTC
-	TRBV5-1	few	TRBJ2-7	CASRDIYEQYF	TGCGCCAGCAGGGACATCTACGAGCAGTACTTC
-	TRBV11-3	-	TRBJ2-2	CASSLDGAGELFF	TGTGCCAGCAGCTTAGACGGGGCCGGGGAGCTGTTTTTT